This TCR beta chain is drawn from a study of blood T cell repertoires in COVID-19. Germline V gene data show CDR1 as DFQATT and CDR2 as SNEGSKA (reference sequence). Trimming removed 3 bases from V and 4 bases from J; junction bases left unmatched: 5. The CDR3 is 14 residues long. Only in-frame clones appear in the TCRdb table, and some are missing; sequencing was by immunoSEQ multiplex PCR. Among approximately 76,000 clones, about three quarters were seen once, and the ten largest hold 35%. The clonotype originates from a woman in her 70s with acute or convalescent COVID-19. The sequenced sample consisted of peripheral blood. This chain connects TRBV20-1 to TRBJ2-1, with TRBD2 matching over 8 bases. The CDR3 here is CSASLPSGYNEQFF. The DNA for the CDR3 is TGCAGTGCTAGTCTCCCTAGCGGGTACAATGAGCAGTTCTTC.